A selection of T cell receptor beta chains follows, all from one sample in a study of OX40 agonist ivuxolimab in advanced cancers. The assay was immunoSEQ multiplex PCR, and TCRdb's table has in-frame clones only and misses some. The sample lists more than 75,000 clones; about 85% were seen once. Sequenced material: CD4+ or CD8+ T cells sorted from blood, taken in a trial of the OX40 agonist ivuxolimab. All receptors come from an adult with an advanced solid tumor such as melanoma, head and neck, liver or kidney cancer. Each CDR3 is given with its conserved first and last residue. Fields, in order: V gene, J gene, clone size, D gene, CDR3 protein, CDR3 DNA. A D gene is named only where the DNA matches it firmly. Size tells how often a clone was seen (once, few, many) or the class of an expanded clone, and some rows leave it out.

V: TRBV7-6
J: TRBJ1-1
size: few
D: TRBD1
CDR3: CASSEQGASEAFF
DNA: TGTGCCAGCAGCGAACAGGGGGCGTCTGAAGCTTTCTTT

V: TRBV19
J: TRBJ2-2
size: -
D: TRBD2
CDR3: CASSGTSGRTGELFF
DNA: TGTGCCAGTAGTGGCACTAGCGGGAGAACCGGGGAGCTGTTTTTT

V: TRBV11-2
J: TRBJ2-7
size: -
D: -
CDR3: CASSLSRTYEQYF
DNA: TGTGCCAGCAGCTTGTCGAGAACCTACGAGCAGTACTTC

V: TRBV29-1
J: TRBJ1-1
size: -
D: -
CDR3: CSVDPANTEAFF
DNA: TGCAGCGTTGATCCGGCAAACACTGAAGCTTTCTTT

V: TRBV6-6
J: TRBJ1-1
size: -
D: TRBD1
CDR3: CASSSRRGLTEAFF
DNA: TGTGCCAGCAGTTCTCGCAGGGGGTTAACTGAAGCTTTCTTT

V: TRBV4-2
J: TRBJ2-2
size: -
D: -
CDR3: CASSQELREWRTGELFF
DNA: TGTGCCAGCAGCCAGGAATTGAGGGAGTGGAGGACCGGGGAGCTGTTTTTT

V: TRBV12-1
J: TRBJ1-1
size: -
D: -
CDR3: CASSFDGVNTEAFF
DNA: TGTGCCAGCAGCTTTGATGGGGTGAACACTGAAGCTTTCTTT

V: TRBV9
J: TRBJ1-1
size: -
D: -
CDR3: CASSVGLGRDTEAFF
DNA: TGTGCCAGCAGCGTAGGGCTAGGGAGGGACACTGAAGCTTTCTTT

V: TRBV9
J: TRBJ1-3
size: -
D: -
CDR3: CASSGGGTESGNTIYF
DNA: TGTGCCAGCAGCGGCGGAGGGACGGAGTCTGGAAACACCATATATTTT

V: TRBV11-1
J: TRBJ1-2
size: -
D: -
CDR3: CASSFSGLDYGYTF
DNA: TGTGCCAGCAGCTTCAGTGGGTTGGACTATGGCTACACCTTC

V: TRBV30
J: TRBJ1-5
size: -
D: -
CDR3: CAWSVKGGGLTQPQHF
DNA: TGTGCCTGGAGTGTTAAGGGGGGTGGGCTTACTCAGCCCCAGCATTTT

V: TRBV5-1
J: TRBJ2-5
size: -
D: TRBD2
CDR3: CASSLAGAGGIFQETQYF
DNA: TGCGCCAGCAGCTTGGCCGGGGCGGGGGGCATCTTTCAAGAGACCCAGTACTTC

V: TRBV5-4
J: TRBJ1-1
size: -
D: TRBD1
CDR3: CASSWGQDTEAFF
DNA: TGTGCCAGCAGCTGGGGACAGGATACTGAAGCTTTCTTT

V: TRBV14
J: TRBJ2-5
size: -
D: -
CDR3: CASSQENFGETQYF
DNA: TGTGCCAGCAGCCAAGAAAATTTTGGGGAGACCCAGTACTTC

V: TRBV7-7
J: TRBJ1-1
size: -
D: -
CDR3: CASSLAENTEAFF
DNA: TGTGCCAGCAGCTTAGCGGAGAACACTGAAGCTTTCTTT

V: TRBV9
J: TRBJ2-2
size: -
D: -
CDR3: CASSSTGPSVGTGELFF
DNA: TGTGCCAGCAGCTCCACTGGCCCCAGCGTCGGCACCGGGGAGCTGTTTTTT

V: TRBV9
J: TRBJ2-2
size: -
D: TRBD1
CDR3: CASSVGGQGNTGELFF
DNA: TGTGCCAGCAGCGTAGGGGGACAGGGGAACACCGGGGAGCTGTTTTTT

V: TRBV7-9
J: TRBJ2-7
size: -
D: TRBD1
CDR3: CASQGAGEQYF
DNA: TGTGCCAGCCAGGGGGCAGGCGAGCAGTACTTC

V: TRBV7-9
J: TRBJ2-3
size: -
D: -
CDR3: CASSSRPTDTQYF
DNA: TGTGCCAGCAGCTCCCGTCCCACAGATACGCAGTATTTT

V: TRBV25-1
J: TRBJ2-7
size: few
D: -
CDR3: CASSEKYEQYF
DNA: TGTGCCAGCAGCGAGAAGTACGAGCAGTACTTC

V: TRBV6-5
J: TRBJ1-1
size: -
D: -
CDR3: CASSRDQTVNTEAFF
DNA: TGTGCCAGCAGCAGAGACCAGACTGTGAACACTGAAGCTTTCTTT

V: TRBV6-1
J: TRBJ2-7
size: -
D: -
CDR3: CASSEAIRSYEQYF
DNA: TGTGCCAGCAGTGAAGCAATCAGGTCCTACGAGCAGTACTTC

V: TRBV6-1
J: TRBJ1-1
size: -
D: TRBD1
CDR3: CASSGTGKNTEAFF
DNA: TGTGCCAGCAGTGGGACAGGAAAGAACACTGAAGCTTTCTTT

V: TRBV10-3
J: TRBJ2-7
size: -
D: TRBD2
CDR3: CAISGGLADSYEQYF
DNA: TGTGCCATCAGCGGCGGACTAGCGGACTCCTACGAGCAGTACTTC

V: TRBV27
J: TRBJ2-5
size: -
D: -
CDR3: CASSSGPSKETQYF
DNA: TGTGCCAGCAGTTCCGGGCCGAGTAAAGAGACCCAGTACTTC

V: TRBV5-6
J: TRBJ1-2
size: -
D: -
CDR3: CASSIGQSSNYGYTF
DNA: TGTGCCAGCAGCATCGGACAGTCCTCAAACTATGGCTACACCTTC

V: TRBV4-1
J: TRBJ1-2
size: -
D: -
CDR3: CASSQVRGQRTGGYTF
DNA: TGCGCCAGCAGCCAAGTGCGAGGACAGAGGACCGGGGGCTACACCTTC

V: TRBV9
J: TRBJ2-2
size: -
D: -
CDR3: CASSVAPNTGELFF
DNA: TGTGCCAGCAGCGTAGCTCCGAACACCGGGGAGCTGTTTTTT

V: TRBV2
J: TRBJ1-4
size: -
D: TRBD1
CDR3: CASSSRQGDEKLFF
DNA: TGTGCCAGCAGTAGTAGACAGGGGGACGAAAAACTGTTTTTT

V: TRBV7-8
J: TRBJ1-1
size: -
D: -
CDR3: CASSPLDRPNTEAFF
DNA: TGTGCCAGCAGCCCCCTCGACAGGCCGAACACTGAAGCTTTCTTT

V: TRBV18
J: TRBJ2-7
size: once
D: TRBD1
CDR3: CASSPTGTGVSYEQYF
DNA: TGTGCCAGCTCACCGACCGGGACAGGGGTCTCCTACGAGCAGTACTTC

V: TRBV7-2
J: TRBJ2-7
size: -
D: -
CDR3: CASSLSYSGVYEQYF
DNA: TGTGCCAGCAGCTTAAGTTACAGTGGGGTCTACGAGCAGTACTTC

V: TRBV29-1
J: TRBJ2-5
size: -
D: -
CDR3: CSVIGEDQETQYF
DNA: TGCAGCGTTATAGGGGAAGATCAAGAGACCCAGTACTTC

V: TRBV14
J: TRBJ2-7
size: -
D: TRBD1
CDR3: CASSQGQGMGRYEQYF
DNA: TGTGCCAGCAGCCAAGGACAGGGGATGGGACGGTACGAGCAGTACTTC

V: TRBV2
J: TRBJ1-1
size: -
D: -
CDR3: CASNGQSSNTEAFF
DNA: TGTGCCAGCAACGGACAGTCTTCGAACACTGAAGCTTTCTTT

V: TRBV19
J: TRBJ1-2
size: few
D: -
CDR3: CASSPLGGYGYTF
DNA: TGTGCCAGTAGTCCTCTGGGAGGCTATGGCTACACCTTC

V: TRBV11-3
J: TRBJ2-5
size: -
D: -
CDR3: CASSLAGGGETQYF
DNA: TGTGCCAGCAGCTTAGCCGGGGGAGGAGAGACCCAGTACTTC

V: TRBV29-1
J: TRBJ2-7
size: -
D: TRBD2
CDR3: CSVLSQLANERWEQYF
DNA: TGCAGCGTCCTCTCCCAACTAGCGAACGAGCGTTGGGAGCAGTACTTC

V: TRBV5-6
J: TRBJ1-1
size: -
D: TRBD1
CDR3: CASSYPGGAGEAFF
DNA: TGTGCCAGCAGCTACCCAGGGGGCGCGGGTGAAGCTTTCTTT

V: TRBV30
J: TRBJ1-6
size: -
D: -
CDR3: CACQARGGSPLHF
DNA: TGTGCCTGCCAGGCGAGGGGCGGGTCACCCCTCCACTTT

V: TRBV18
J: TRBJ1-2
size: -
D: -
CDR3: CASSPTGANYGYTF
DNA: TGTGCCAGCTCACCTACCGGGGCCAACTATGGCTACACCTTC

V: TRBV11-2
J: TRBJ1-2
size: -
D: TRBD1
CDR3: CASSSRTGEDGYTF
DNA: TGTGCCAGCAGCTCACGGACAGGGGAGGATGGCTACACCTTC

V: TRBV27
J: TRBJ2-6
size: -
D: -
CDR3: CASSGSYFISGANVLTF
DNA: TGTGCCAGCAGTGGTAGCTACTTTATCTCTGGGGCCAACGTCCTGACTTTC

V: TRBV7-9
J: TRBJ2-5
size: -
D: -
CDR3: CASSFSETQYF
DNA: TGTGCCAGCAGCTTTTCGGAGACCCAGTACTTC

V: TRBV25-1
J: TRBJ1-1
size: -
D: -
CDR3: CASSERTASTEAFF
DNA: TGTGCCAGCAGTGAGCGGACAGCCTCAACTGAAGCTTTCTTT

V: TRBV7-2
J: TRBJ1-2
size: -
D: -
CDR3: CASSLVQSGYGYTF
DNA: TGTGCCAGCAGCTTAGTACAGAGTGGCTATGGCTACACCTTC

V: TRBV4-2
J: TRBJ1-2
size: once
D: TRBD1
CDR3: CASSPGGSSYGYTF
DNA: TGTGCCAGCAGCCCAGGGGGCAGTAGCTATGGCTACACCTTC

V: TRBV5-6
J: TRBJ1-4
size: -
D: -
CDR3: CASSFAFATNEKLFF
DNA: TGTGCCAGCAGCTTTGCATTTGCAACTAATGAAAAACTGTTTTTT

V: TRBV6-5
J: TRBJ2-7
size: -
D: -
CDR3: CASSMDPGVYEQYF
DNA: TGTGCCAGCAGTATGGACCCGGGAGTCTACGAGCAGTACTTC

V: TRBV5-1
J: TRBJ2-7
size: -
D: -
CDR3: CASSSSGMGSYEQYF
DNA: TGCGCCAGCAGCTCCAGTGGGATGGGATCCTACGAGCAGTACTTC